The entry that follows covers one T cell receptor (beta chain) sequence. The antigen it recognizes is unknown. Per-base quality was not reported, and no clone a single base away is much larger than it. Based on the germline V gene (reference sequence), the CDR1 and CDR2 sequences are SEHNR and FQNEAQ. V and J are trimmed by 0 bases and 8 bases, and the gene matches miss 3 bases of the junction. The CDR3 goes from the cysteine to the phenylalanine over 14 residues. Kept here is only the CDR3 DNA, which spans 42 bases and is read in frame from base 1. These data are taken from a study of HIV-infected patients and healthy controls (dated by TCRdb to about 2014). The library relied on 5' RACE. The run used an Illumina MiSeq. The raw public data were reprocessed by TCRdb itself: fastp quality trimming at Q25, MiXCR clonotype calling, in-frame beta chains only. Here each entry gathers all rows of one CDR3 protein and keeps the most common genes and DNA. The sample includes roughly 20,000 distinct CDR3 sequences, with 15% to 20% observed a single time. The ten largest clones take up approximately 31% of the sample.

The receptor chain draws on TRBV7-9 and TRBJ1-1; 10 nucleotides in the junction match TRBD1. The material sequenced was CD8+ T cells from blood. The sequence was collected from a human donor in good health. The CDR3 has the sequence CASSLAGTGVEAFF. The nucleotide sequence is given as TGTGCCAGCAGCTTAGCGGGGACAGGGGTCGAAGCTTTCTTT.